This T cell receptor beta chain is from a study of T cell changes during pregnancy in multiple sclerosis. This CDR3 contains 15 residues. Trimming cost V 1 base and J 4 bases; bases outside gene matches: 5. Germline values: CDR1 LNHNV, CDR2 YYDKDF (reference sequence). Using immunoSEQ multiplex PCR, the repertoire was profiled, and TCRdb retains in-frame clones only, with some absent. Of about 60,000 clones listed, 90% to 95% are singletons. This sequence was found in a female donor with multiple sclerosis, enrolled in a pregnancy study. The rearrangement links TRBV15 to TRBJ2-7; 9 nucleotides match TRBD1. The sample here was peripheral blood, taken in the first trimester of pregnancy. CDR3 sequence reads: CATSRAGQGRYEQYF. CDR3 bases: TGTGCCACCAGCAGAGCGGGACAGGGCAGGTACGAGCAGTACTTC.